The T cell receptor (beta chain) under discussion was sequenced for a study of T cells after somatic rescue of genetic block. TCRdb keeps only in-frame clones here, not all; method: immunoSEQ multiplex PCR. The table has around 64,000 clones, about 90% seen once. The CDR3 has 12 amino acids. Trimming took off 2 bases at V and 3 bases at J, with 1 base between the two ends. Per the germline V gene, CDR1 is MNHEY and CDR2 is SVGAGI. The origin of this receptor is a man aged 35-49 years. Material: peripheral blood mononuclear cells (PBMCs). V is TRBV6-5 and J is TRBJ2-2, with D unresolved. DNA for the CDR3: TGTGCCAGCAGTTACCACACCGGGGAGCTGTTTTTT. This codes for CASSYHTGELFF.